This T cell receptor (beta chain) was observed in a study of early T cells in non-severe SARS-CoV-2 infection. Study information: Bulk RNA isolated from unsorted whole blood underwent sequencing; chains were not paired.

TCRdb re-derived calls from the 5' RACE reads in MiXCR, one entry per CDR3 protein. Among tens of thousands of distinct CDR3 sequences listed, 5.4% were seen once. This clonotype appeared many times. What it recognizes is unknown. The study, taken as a whole, reports: Missing private and CD4 specificities, VDJdb matching favored anti-spike CD8 responses.

Germline values: CDR1 MNHEY, CDR2 SVGAGI. The CDR3 runs 17 residues. Deletions cut 0 bases from V and 4 bases from J, with 16 bases between. The chain has TRBV6-5 and TRBJ2-1; D perhaps matches TRBD2 (6 bases). This sample comprised whole blood, obtained at baseline. The receptor comes from an adult who was a healthcare worker with PCR-confirmed SARS-CoV-2 infection or an uninfected control (not recorded which). This chain's CDR3 is CASSYSRTLGGYNEQFF. In DNA form, the CDR3 reads TGTGCCAGCAGTTACTCACGGACCTTGGGGGGTTACAATGAGCAGTTCTTC.